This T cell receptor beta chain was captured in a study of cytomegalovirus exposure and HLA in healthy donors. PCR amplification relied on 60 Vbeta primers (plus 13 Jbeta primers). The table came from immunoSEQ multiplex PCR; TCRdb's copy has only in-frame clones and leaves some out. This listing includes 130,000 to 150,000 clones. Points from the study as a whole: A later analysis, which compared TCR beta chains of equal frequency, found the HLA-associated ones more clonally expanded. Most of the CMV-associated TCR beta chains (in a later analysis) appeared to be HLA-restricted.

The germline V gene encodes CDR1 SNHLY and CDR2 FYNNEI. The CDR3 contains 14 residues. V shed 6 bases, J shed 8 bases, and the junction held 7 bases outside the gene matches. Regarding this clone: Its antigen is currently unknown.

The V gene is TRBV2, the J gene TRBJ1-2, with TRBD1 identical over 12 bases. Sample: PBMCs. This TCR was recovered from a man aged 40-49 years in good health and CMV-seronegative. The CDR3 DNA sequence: TGTGCCAGCAGGGGGGGACAGGGGGCGCGGGGCTACACCTTC. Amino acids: CASRGGQGARGYTF. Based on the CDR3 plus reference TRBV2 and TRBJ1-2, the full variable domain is EPEVTQTPSHQVTQMGQEVILRCVPISNHLYFYWYRQILGQKVEFLVSFYNNEISEKSEIFDDQFSVERPDGSNFTLKIRSTKLEDSAMYFCASRGGQGARGYTFGSGTRLTVV.